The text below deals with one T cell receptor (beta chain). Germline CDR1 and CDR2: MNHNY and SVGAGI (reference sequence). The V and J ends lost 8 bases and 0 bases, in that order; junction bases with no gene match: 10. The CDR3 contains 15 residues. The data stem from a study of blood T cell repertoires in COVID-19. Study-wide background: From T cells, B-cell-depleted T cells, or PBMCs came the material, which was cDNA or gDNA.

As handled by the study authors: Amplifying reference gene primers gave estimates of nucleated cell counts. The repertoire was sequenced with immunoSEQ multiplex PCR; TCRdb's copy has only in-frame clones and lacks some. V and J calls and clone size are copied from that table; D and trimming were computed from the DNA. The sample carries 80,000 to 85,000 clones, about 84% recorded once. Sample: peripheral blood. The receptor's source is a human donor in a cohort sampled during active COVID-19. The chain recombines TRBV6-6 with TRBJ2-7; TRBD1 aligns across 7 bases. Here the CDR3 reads CASAGGTVSSYEQYF. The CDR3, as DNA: TGTGCCAGCGCGGGTGGGACAGTGAGCTCCTACGAGCAGTACTTC.